The source of this TCR beta chain is a study of T cell repertoires in cytomegalovirus infection. In the study overall: Selection of CMV epitopes for the study included recently identified HLA-C-restricted and well-studied HLA-B-restricted ones. Public signatures in TCR beta pointed to CMV infection and matching HLA type. Findings and caveats of the study: Accumulated public TCR beta family frequency recognized individuals carrying CMV together with the relevant HLA. It was HLA-C-restricted CMV-specific TCR beta clonotypes that dominated the response ex vivo.

One entry per CDR3 protein results from TCRdb running MiXCR on the reads. Here the sample spans more than 65,000 distinct CDR3 sequences, roughly 44% being singletons. In this sample, this clonotype turned up a few times. Its antigen is still unknown. CDR1 LGHDT and CDR2 YNNKEL come from the germline V gene (reference sequence). The V end was cut by 0 bases, the J end by 3 bases, with 15 bases between. The CDR3 sequence is 16 residues long. The starting material was CD8+ T cells from cultured PBMCs, obtained from culture after CMV antigen stimulation. The rearrangement joins TRBV3-1 to TRBJ2-7; D might be TRBD1 or TRBD2, each matching 5 bases. The receptor comes from a human donor in good health (CMV status not recorded). Some clones in this sample may be carry-over from other donors' samples. The CDR3 coding sequence is TGTGCCAGCAGCCAAGATTGGGGGACGGATTACTACGAGCAGTACTTC. Protein product: CASSQDWGTDYYEQYF.